What follows are 26 T cell receptor beta chains derived from one specimen sequenced in a study of T cell responses to AZD1222 COVID-19 vaccine. Here immunoSEQ multiplex PCR was the method, and the copy in TCRdb shows in-frame clones only, minus some. There are about 110,000 clones in the sample; 92% occur only once, and approximately 1.3% lies in the top ten. Material: peripheral blood, obtained on day 0 of AZD1222 vaccination. These receptors were collected from an adult in good health.

The chain joins TRBV27 to TRBJ2-7; 7 bases line up with TRBD2. V was pared by 2 bases and J by 5 bases, with 12 bases of the junction left unmatched. Germline V gene lookup returns CDR1 MNHEY and CDR2 SMNVEV (reference sequence). The CDR3 runs to 16 residues. CDR3 amino acids: CASSLLSLAAPDEQYF. For the CDR3, the DNA is TGTGCCAGCAGTTTACTTTCCCTAGCGGCACCTGACGAGCAGTACTTC.

The CDR3 DNA reads as TGTGCCAGCAGGATAACGACAGGGGCCCTGAACACTGAAGCTTTCTTT. This sequence encodes CASRITTGALNTEAFF. The chain employs TRBV27 and TRBJ1-1; 8 positions agree with TRBD1. V was clipped by 6 bases and J by 0 bases; unmatched bases: 9. CDR1 and CDR2 (germline): MNHEY, SMNVEV (reference sequence). The length of the CDR3 is 16 residues.

This clone is a singleton in its sample. The chain recombines TRBV5-1 with TRBJ1-1; D is uncertain. Trimming pared 6 bases from V and 0 bases from J, leaving 9 bases between. This CDR3 spans 13 amino acids. Germline CDR1 is SGHRS and CDR2 is YFSETQ. This CDR3 reads CASTEYMNTEAFF. DNA for the CDR3: TGCGCCAGCACGGAGTATATGAACACTGAAGCTTTCTTT.

V is TRBV28 and J is TRBJ1-5, with 10 positions matching TRBD1. The V and J ends lost 9 bases and 1 base, in that order; junction bases with no gene match: 12. The CDR3 spans 17 residues. Germline assignment: CDR1 MDHEN and CDR2 SYDVKM. CDR3 bases: TGTGCCAGTCTCCCGGGACAGGGGTTCCGGAGCAATCAGCCCCAGCATTTT. Its translation is CASLPGQGFRSNQPQHF. Drawing the rest from reference TRBV28 and TRBJ1-5, the complete variable domain is DVKVTQSSRYLVKRTGEKVFLECVQDMDHENMFWYRQDPGLGLRLIYFSYDVKMKEKGDIPEGYSVSREKKERFSLILESASTNQTSMYLCASLPGQGFRSNQPQHFGDGTRLSIL.

This chain links TRBV6-2 or TRBV6-3 with TRBJ1-6; D gene unclear. Germline V lookup: CDR1 MNHEY, CDR2 SVGEGT. The CDR3 has 12 amino acids. Trimming shortened V by 2 bases and J by 7 bases, and 3 bases separated the two germline ends. CDR3 sequence (DNA): TGTGCCAGCAGTTACCCCAATTCACCCCTCCACTTT. Amino acid sequence: CASSYPNSPLHF.

J is TRBJ2-5 and V is TRBV7-2; no clear D. Germline V CDR1 and CDR2: SGHTA, FQGNSA. There are 15 residues in the CDR3. V shed 5 bases and J shed 2 bases, with 15 bases lying between them. CDR3 DNA: TGTGCCAGCAGCCCCACCAACGGGCTTCAAGAGACCCAGTACTTC. Its translation is CASSPTNGLQETQYF.

This rearrangement joins TRBV9 to TRBJ1-3, with unresolved D. The germline V and J ends were trimmed by 0 bases and 3 bases, with 16 bases remaining between them. The CDR3 consists of 17 residues. Looked up from germline, CDR1 is SGDLS and CDR2 is YYNGEE. Written as DNA, the CDR3 is TGTGCCAGCAGCGTAGGAGGCCGGGCCTGGCGTGGAAACACCATATATTTT. Its protein is CASSVGGRAWRGNTIYF.

The chain has TRBV7-8 and TRBJ1-1; tentatively, D is TRBD1 (6 bases). The V end lost 5 bases, the J end lost 0 bases, and 16 bases lay between the germline ends. This CDR3 is built from 16 residues. CDR1 is SGHVS, CDR2 FQNEAQ, per germline. CDR3 protein: CASSPTIGGVNTEAFF. CDR3 sequence (DNA): TGTGCCAGCAGCCCAACAATAGGGGGTGTGAACACTGAAGCTTTCTTT.

V gene TRBV7-2 combines with J gene TRBJ2-6, with D possibly matching TRBD2 (5 bases). The germline CDR1 and CDR2 sequences are SGHTA and FQGNSA. The V end was cut by 1 base, the J end by 2 bases, with 6 bases between. The CDR3 is 15 residues long. CDR3: CASSLGRAGANVLTF. The CDR3, as DNA: TGTGCCAGCAGCTTAGGGCGGGCTGGGGCCAACGTCCTGACTTTC.

This clone was observed once. V is TRBV7-8 and J is TRBJ1-6; the D gene is possibly TRBD1 (5 bases). Trimming removed 5 bases from V and 7 bases from J, with 15 bases in between. CDR1 and CDR2 from the germline V gene are SGHVS and FQNEAQ. The CDR3 has 15 amino acids. CDR3 DNA sequence: TGTGCCAGCAGCGGTTCCGGGGACCAGAATTCACCCCTCCACTTT. Translating gives CASSGSGDQNSPLHF. The entire variable domain, with the rest obtained from reference TRBV7-8 and TRBJ1-6, is as follows: GAGVSQSPRYKVAKRGQDVALRCDPISGHVSLFWYQQALGQGPEFLTYFQNEAQLDKSGLPSDRFFAERPEGSVSTLKIQRTQQEDSAVYLCASSGSGDQNSPLHFGNGTRLTVT.

The chain's CDR3 is CASSRNRDRAQAFF. In DNA form, the CDR3 reads TGTGCCAGCAGCCGGAACCGGGACAGGGCTCAAGCTTTCTTT. This sequence joins TRBV9 and TRBJ1-1, with 9 bases that match TRBD1. The CDR3 runs 14 residues. The germline CDR1 and CDR2 sequences are SGDLS and YYNGEE. With 4 bases clipped from V and 9 bases from J, the junction kept 10 bases outside the gene matches. Full variable domain (remainder filled in from reference TRBV9 and TRBJ1-1): DSGVTQTPKHLITATGQRVTLRCSPRSGDLSVYWYQQSLDQGLQFLIQYYNGEERAKGNILERFSAQQFPDLHSELNLSSLELGDSALYFCASSRNRDRAQAFFGQGTRLTVV.

This chain connects TRBV30 to TRBJ1-1, with unresolved D. There are 12 residues in the CDR3. V dropped 0 bases and J dropped 7 bases, with 9 bases sitting between them. CDR1 and CDR2 (germline): GTSNPN, SVGIG (reference sequence). CDR3 DNA sequence: TGTGCCTGGAGTGTACGGTCGAGTGAAGCTTTCTTT. Translated, it gives CAWSVRSSEAFF.

This clone has only a few counts. The chain joins TRBV7-9 to TRBJ2-5; D call uncertain. This CDR3 has 13 residues. V was shortened by 5 bases and J by 3 bases, with 10 bases between the two germline ends. Germline V gene data show CDR1 as SEHNR and CDR2 as FQNEAQ (reference sequence). The CDR3 DNA follows: TGTGCCAGCAGCCCCCCCTCGGAAGAGACCCAGTACTTC. It specifies CASSPPSEETQYF. The complete variable domain, with remaining parts taken from reference TRBV7-9 and TRBJ2-5, reads DTGVSQNPRHKITKRGQNVTFRCDPISEHNRLYWYRQTLGQGPEFLTYFQNEAQLEKSRLLSDRFSAERPKGSFSTLEIQRTEQGDSAMYLCASSPPSEETQYFGPGTRLLVL.

V usage is TRBV2 and J usage is TRBJ2-1, with 13 bases fitting TRBD2. Germline V CDR1 and CDR2: SNHLY, FYNNEI. This CDR3 is 17 amino acids long. Losses at the gene ends were 4 bases for V and 7 bases for J; bases not matched to a gene: 10. CDR3 amino acids: CASSGATGTSGANEQFF. Written as DNA, the CDR3 is TGTGCCAGCAGTGGAGCGACCGGGACTAGCGGGGCTAATGAGCAGTTCTTC.

The gene calls are TRBV7-6 and TRBJ1-3; possibly TRBD1 for D (6 bases). Trimming left V 6 bases short and J 3 bases short, with 15 bases between. Germline assignment: CDR1 SGHVS and CDR2 FNYEAQ. The CDR3 contains 15 residues. This CDR3 is CASRGGGSLGNTIYF. CDR3 DNA: TGTGCCAGCAGGGGAGGGGGGTCGCTTGGAAACACCATATATTTT.

The V call is TRBV6-2 or TRBV6-3, the J call TRBJ2-1; the match to TRBD2 covers 10 bases. Germline V CDR1 and CDR2: MNHEY, SVGEGT. The CDR3 runs to 17 residues. The V gene end was trimmed by 2 bases and the J gene end by 5 bases; junction bases not matched to a gene: 9. The CDR3 is CASSYTLAGGIDNEQFF. The DNA for the CDR3 is TGTGCCAGCAGTTACACATTAGCGGGAGGCATCGACAATGAGCAGTTCTTC.

This clone was detected only once. The chain joins TRBV4-1 to TRBJ2-7, with D perhaps TRBD1 (5 bases). CDR1 MGHRA and CDR2 YSYEKL come from the germline V gene. The CDR3 runs to 18 residues. Trimming pared 1 base from V and 2 bases from J, leaving 21 bases between. The CDR3: CASSQGSGQGVPPYEQYF. Written as DNA, the CDR3 is TGCGCCAGCAGCCAAGGCTCCGGGCAGGGCGTCCCCCCCTACGAGCAGTACTTC.

This clone was seen more than once but under ten times. The V call is TRBV6-2 or TRBV6-3, the J call TRBJ2-7, with 8 bases matching TRBD1. The CDR3 covers 15 residues. Germline V gene sequence: CDR1 MNHEY, CDR2 SVGEGT. Trimming took 5 bases from V and 3 from J; bases not matched to a gene: 9. The CDR3 sequence: CASSRASGQVYEQYF. CDR3 bases: TGTGCCAGCAGTCGAGCTTCGGGACAGGTCTACGAGCAGTACTTC.

The rearrangement links TRBV11-3 to TRBJ1-1; unclear D gene. V was clipped by 6 bases and J by 1 base, with 9 bases between them. This CDR3 has 13 residues. Germline V gives CDR1 SGHNT, CDR2 YENEEA. CDR3 DNA: TGTGCCAGCAGAGTCGGACGGAACACTGAAGCTTTCTTT. This gives the protein CASRVGRNTEAFF.

This chain uses TRBV29-1 with TRBJ2-5; 7 bases fit TRBD1. Germline CDR1 is SQVTM and CDR2 is ANQGSEA. V lost 6 bases to trimming and J lost 5 bases; unmatched junction nucleotides: 12. CDR3 length: 14 residues. The CDR3 spells CSVLRDRVLETQYF. The CDR3 bases are TGCAGCGTCCTCCGGGACAGAGTATTGGAGACCCAGTACTTC.

The chain joins TRBV7-2 to TRBJ1-2; TRBD1 might be the D (5 bases). CDR1 and CDR2 from the germline V gene are SGHTA and FQGNSA. The length of the CDR3 is 13 residues. The V and J ends lost 6 bases and 5 bases respectively, with 13 bases between them. The CDR3 spells CASSTGQSYGYTF. The DNA for the CDR3 is TGTGCCAGCAGTACGGGGCAATCGTATGGCTACACCTTC.

CDR3 bases: TGTGCCAGCAGGAGGTGGACTAGCGGAGACAATGAGCAGTTCTTC. Its protein is CASRRWTSGDNEQFF. The V call is TRBV2, the J call TRBJ2-1; TRBD2 aligns across 10 bases. Germline lookup yields CDR1 SNHLY and CDR2 FYNNEI. The CDR3 runs 15 residues. J was trimmed by 5 bases and V by 6 bases; bases with no gene match: 7.

The chain couples TRBV7-2 to TRBJ2-1, with 13 bases that match TRBD2. The trim removed 5 bases at V and 16 bases at J, leaving 8 bases unmatched. Per the germline V gene, CDR1 is SGHTA and CDR2 is FQGNSA. The CDR3 runs 13 residues. The CDR3 is CASSPGTSGIQFF. CDR3 nucleotide sequence: TGTGCCAGCAGCCCCGGGACTAGCGGGATTCAATTCTTC.

This rearrangement joins TRBV11-2 to TRBJ2-7; TRBD2 matches at 7 bases. This CDR3 is built from 12 residues. Per germline, CDR1 SGHAT and CDR2 FQNNGV. The J segment lost 12 bases and the V segment lost 1 base, leaving 6 bases of the junction unmatched. The CDR3 bases are TGTGCCAGCAGCTTAGGGGGGGGAAGTCTGTACTTC. As protein: CASSLGGGSLYF.

V and J are TRBV7-9 and TRBJ1-2, with 9 bases that match TRBD1. Trimming removed 2 bases from V and 6 bases from J; junction bases left unmatched: 7. In germline, CDR1 is SEHNR, CDR2 FQNEAQ (reference sequence). This CDR3 has 15 residues. Here the CDR3 DNA reads TGTGCCAGCAGCTTATCGGGACAGGGAGGGCATGGCTACACCTTC. Translating it yields CASSLSGQGGHGYTF.

V is TRBV7-2 and J is TRBJ1-2; 7 bases align to TRBD1. Germline CDR1 is SGHTA and CDR2 is FQGNSA. V lost 4 bases and J lost 2; bases outside the gene matches: 7. The CDR3 spans 15 residues. This CDR3 is CASSSYGQVNYGYTF. The CDR3 region has the DNA TGTGCCAGCAGCTCCTACGGACAGGTGAACTATGGCTACACCTTC.